The sequence of this TCR beta chain was determined in a study of T cells in Graves' hyperthyroidism and ophthalmopathy. Study-wide context: Once the initial diagnosis was made, peripheral blood was obtained before any treatment. Regarding the study as a whole: A 13 V-J signature model discriminated ophthalmopathy versus stable hyperthyroidism.

Amplification yielded TCR beta CDR3 regions, with RNA transcripts as the source. Initially, a first-round RT-PCR of the TCR CDR3 employed the HTBI primer set. Each CDR3 protein gets one entry after TCRdb re-called the multiplex PCR reads with MiXCR. The sample has 620,000 or so distinct CDR3 sequences; about 15% are singletons. PBMCs stemmed from around 10 ml fresh peripheral blood. The sample holds many counts of this clonotype. Its target is not known. The receptor was isolated from a woman aged 50 to 60 with Graves' ophthalmopathy. The material sequenced was blood.

The CDR3 loop reads CASSLPGSSYNEQFF. CDR3 bases: TGTGCCAGCAGCTTACCGGGGAGCTCCTACAATGAGCAGTTCTTC. The rearrangement joins TRBV11-2 to TRBJ2-1, with D perhaps matching TRBD2 (5 bases). The CDR3 covers 15 residues. Per germline, CDR1 SGHAT and CDR2 FQNNGV. The V end was cut by 2 bases, the J end by 0 bases, with 8 bases between.